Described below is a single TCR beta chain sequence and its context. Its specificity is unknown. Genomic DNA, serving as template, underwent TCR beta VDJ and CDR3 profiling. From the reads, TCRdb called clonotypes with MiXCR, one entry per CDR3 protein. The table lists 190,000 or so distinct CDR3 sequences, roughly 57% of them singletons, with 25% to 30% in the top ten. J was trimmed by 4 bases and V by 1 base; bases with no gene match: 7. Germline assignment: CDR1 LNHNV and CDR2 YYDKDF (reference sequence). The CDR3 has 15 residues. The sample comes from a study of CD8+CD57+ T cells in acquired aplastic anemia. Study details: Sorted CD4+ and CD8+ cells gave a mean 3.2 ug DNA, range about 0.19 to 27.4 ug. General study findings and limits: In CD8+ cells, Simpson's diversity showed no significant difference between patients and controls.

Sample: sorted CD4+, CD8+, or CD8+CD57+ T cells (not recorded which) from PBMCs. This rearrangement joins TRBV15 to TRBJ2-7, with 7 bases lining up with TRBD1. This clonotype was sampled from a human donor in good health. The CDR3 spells CATSRGGTEKYEQYF. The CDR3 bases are TGTGCCACCAGCAGAGGTGGGACAGAGAAGTACGAGCAGTACTTC.